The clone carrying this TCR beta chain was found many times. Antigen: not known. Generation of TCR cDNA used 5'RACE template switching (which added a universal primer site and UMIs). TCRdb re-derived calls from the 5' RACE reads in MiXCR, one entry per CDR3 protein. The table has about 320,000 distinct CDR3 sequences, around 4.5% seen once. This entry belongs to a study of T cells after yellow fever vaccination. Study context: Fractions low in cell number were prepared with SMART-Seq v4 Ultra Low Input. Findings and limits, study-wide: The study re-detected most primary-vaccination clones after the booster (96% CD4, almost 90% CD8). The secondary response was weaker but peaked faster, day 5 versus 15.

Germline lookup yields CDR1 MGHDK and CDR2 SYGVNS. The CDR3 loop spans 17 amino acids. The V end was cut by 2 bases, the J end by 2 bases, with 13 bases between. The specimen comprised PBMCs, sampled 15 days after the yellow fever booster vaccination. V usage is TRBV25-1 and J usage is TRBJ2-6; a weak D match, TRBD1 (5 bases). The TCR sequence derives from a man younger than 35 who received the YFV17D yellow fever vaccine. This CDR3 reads CASSETPQGPGANVLTF. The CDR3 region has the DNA TGTGCCAGCAGTGAAACTCCTCAGGGTCCTGGGGCCAACGTCCTGACTTTC. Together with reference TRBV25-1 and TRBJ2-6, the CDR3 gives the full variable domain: EADIYQTPRYLVIGTGKKITLECSQTMGHDKMYWYQQDPGMELHLIHYSYGVNSTEKGDLSSESTVSRIRTEHFPLTLESARPSHTSQYLCASSETPQGPGANVLTFGAGSRLTVL.